Below, 30 T cell receptor beta chains from the same sample are listed, as sequenced in a study of T cells in localized non-small cell lung cancer. Assay used: immunoSEQ multiplex PCR; TCRdb lists only in-frame clones, some missing. The sample holds around 130,000 clones; more than 70% are singletons and the top ten take 1.7%. This sample comprised peripheral blood, obtained before any cancer treatment. The origin of the receptors is a female donor of 60 years or more with stage I lung adenocarcinoma.

The chain combines TRBV9 with TRBJ1-3; D may be TRBD1 (6 bases). The CDR3 contains 15 residues. The V gene lost 5 bases and the J gene lost 7 bases, with 19 bases spanning the gap. Germline assignment: CDR1 SGDLS and CDR2 YYNGEE. In DNA form, the CDR3 reads TGTGCCAGCAGATCCGAGGGGGGGCTCCGGAACACCATATATTTT. Translated, it gives CASRSEGGLRNTIYF.

The chain joins TRBV6-5 to TRBJ2-7; 7 positions match TRBD1. Germline V lookup: CDR1 MNHEY, CDR2 SVGAGI. This CDR3 region has 14 residues. The ends lost 5 bases at V and 0 bases at J; junction bases unmatched: 4. The CDR3 nucleotides are TGTGCCAGCAGTCAAGGACAGGCCTCCTACGAGCAGTACTTC. Its translation: CASSQGQASYEQYF.

This clone was seen a single time. The V call is TRBV7-2, the J call TRBJ2-3, with 16 bases that match TRBD2. V gave up 1 base and J gave up 9 bases; unmatched junction bases: 7. The CDR3 is made up of 17 amino acids. The germline CDR1 and CDR2 sequences are SGHTA and FQGNSA. DNA for the CDR3: TGTGCCAGCAGCTTAGTCGCCGGGACTAGCGGGAGGGGCACGCAGTATTTT. Its protein is CASSLVAGTSGRGTQYF. The whole variable domain, remainder taken from reference TRBV7-2 and TRBJ2-3, is GAGVSQSPSNKVTEKGKDVELRCDPISGHTALYWYRQSLGQGLEFLIYFQGNSAPDKSGLPSDRFSAERTGGSVSTLTIQRTQQEDSAVYLCASSLVAGTSGRGTQYFGPGTRLTVL.

This clone was observed a few times. The gene calls are TRBV19 and TRBJ1-5; D is uncertain. Germline values: CDR1 LNHDA, CDR2 SQIVND (reference sequence). This CDR3 contains 13 residues. V was shortened by 7 bases and J by 4 bases, with 11 bases between the two germline ends. The CDR3: CASTAGLNQPQHF. CDR3 nucleotides: TGTGCCAGTACTGCGGGGTTAAATCAGCCCCAGCATTTT.

V usage is TRBV28 and J usage is TRBJ2-5; 7 nucleotides agree with TRBD1. J lost 4 bases, V lost 7 bases, and 6 bases had no gene match. The germline V gene encodes CDR1 MDHEN and CDR2 SYDVKM. CDR3 length equals 13 residues. The CDR3 nucleotides are TGTGCCAGCACCAAAGGGGGCTCAGAGACCCAGTACTTC. Amino acid sequence: CASTKGGSETQYF.

V is TRBV27 and J is TRBJ2-1; possibly TRBD2 for D (5 bases). V was trimmed by 1 base and J by 7 bases, leaving 14 bases between them. The germline gives CDR1 MNHEY, CDR2 SMNVEV (reference sequence). The CDR3 sequence is 15 residues long. Written as DNA, the CDR3 is TGTGCCAGCAGTTTATGGACTGGGAAATTAAATGAGCAGTTCTTC. Its protein is CASSLWTGKLNEQFF.

This clone was counted once. This sequence joins TRBV28 and TRBJ1-1; tentatively, D is TRBD1 (5 bases). The germline V gene encodes CDR1 MDHEN and CDR2 SYDVKM. Trimming cost V 5 bases and J 11 bases, with 21 bases left between them. CDR3 length: 14 residues. For the CDR3, the DNA is TGTGCCAGCAGTCGCCCCCGGGACCTTCATTTGGCTTTCTTT. Encoded protein: CASSRPRDLHLAFF.

This chain joins TRBV6-5 and TRBJ1-1; 9 bases are shared with TRBD1. CDR3 length equals 15 residues. The germline gives CDR1 MNHEY, CDR2 SVGAGI. Trimming cost V 6 bases and J 3 bases; bases outside gene matches: 8. CDR3 region: CASRPGTGTDTEAFF. The CDR3, as DNA: TGTGCCAGCAGACCCGGGACAGGGACGGACACTGAAGCTTTCTTT.

This chain connects TRBV28 to TRBJ2-1, with TRBD2 matching 8 bases. The V gene end was trimmed by 2 bases and the J gene end by 4 bases; junction bases not matched to a gene: 10. This CDR3 has 17 amino acids. From germline, CDR1 is MDHEN and CDR2 SYDVKM. The CDR3 spells CASSLNSGTREYNEQFF. In DNA, the CDR3 is TGTGCCAGCAGTTTAAATTCCGGGACTAGAGAATACAATGAGCAGTTCTTC.

The gene calls are TRBV2 and TRBJ2-5; unclear D gene. Between the trimmed V and J ends, which lost 8 bases and 5 bases, there was a span of 9 bases. This CDR3 is built from 11 residues. CDR1 is SNHLY and CDR2 is FYNNEI in the germline V gene. The CDR3 DNA reads as TGTGCCAGCGAGTTCCGCGAGACCCAGTACTTC. Encoded protein: CASEFRETQYF.

The chain couples TRBV5-1 to TRBJ2-5, with a tentative D call TRBD1 (5 bases). V was trimmed by 0 bases and J by 5 bases, leaving 8 bases between them. The CDR3 totals 13 residues. Germline CDR1 SGHRS, CDR2 YFSETQ. The CDR3 sequence is CASSLGQWETQYF. CDR3 nucleotides: TGCGCCAGCAGCTTGGGACAGTGGGAGACCCAGTACTTC.

The V call is TRBV19, the J call TRBJ1-2; 10 nucleotides match TRBD1. The CDR3 is 17 amino acids. Germline V gene data show CDR1 as LNHDA and CDR2 as SQIVND (reference sequence). Trimming removed 6 bases from V and 6 bases from J; junction bases left unmatched: 16. The chain's CDR3 is CASSAYSLGTGENGYTF. In DNA, the CDR3 is TGTGCCAGTAGCGCTTACAGTCTGGGGACAGGGGAAAATGGCTACACCTTC.

The chain links TRBV28 to TRBJ2-2; D remains ambiguous. Germline CDR1 MDHEN, CDR2 SYDVKM. With 10 bases removed from V and 0 bases from J, the gap between germline ends came to 9 bases. The CDR3 consists of 13 residues. The DNA for the CDR3 is TGTGCCATTACACCCCCGAACACCGGGGAGCTGTTTTTT. Its translation: CAITPPNTGELFF.

The chain recombines TRBV18 with TRBJ1-3; D may be TRBD1 (5 bases). CDR3 length: 14 amino acids. V shed 5 bases and J shed 9 bases, with 17 bases lying between them. Germline assignment: CDR1 KGHSH and CDR2 LQKENI. Here the CDR3 DNA reads TGTGCCAGCTCAGCCGGGACCGATGCTAGCACCATATATTTT. Amino acid sequence: CASSAGTDASTIYF. Full variable domain (outside the CDR3, taken from reference TRBV18 and TRBJ1-3): NAGVMQNPRHLVRRRGQEARLRCSPMKGHSHVYWYRQLPEEGLKFMVYLQKENIIDESGMPKERFSAEFPKEGPSILRIQQVVRGDSAAYFCASSAGTDASTIYFGEGSWLTVV.

The chain couples TRBV6-1 to TRBJ2-2, with D uncertain. Trimming removed 2 bases at V and 1 base at J, with 2 bases between. The CDR3 is made up of 13 amino acids. Germline assignment: CDR1 MNHNS and CDR2 SASEGT. CDR3 in DNA: TGTGCCAGCAGTGAATTGAACACCGGGGAGCTGTTTTTT. It specifies CASSELNTGELFF.

This clone showed up just once. This chain uses TRBV2 with TRBJ2-7; D remains ambiguous. The CDR3 has 13 residues. Germline CDR1 SNHLY, CDR2 FYNNEI. Between the trimmed V and J ends, which lost 3 bases and 4 bases, there was a span of 10 bases. The CDR3: CASSDTEKYEQYF. The CDR3 DNA sequence: TGTGCCAGCAGTGACACAGAAAAATACGAGCAGTACTTC.

The chain uses TRBV4-1 and TRBJ2-7, with D unclear. The germline V gene has CDR1 MGHRA and CDR2 YSYEKL. The length of the CDR3 is 13 residues. Trimming took 5 bases from V and 2 from J, leaving 10 bases between them. The CDR3 nucleotides read TGCGCCAGCAGCGCCAACGTAGCCTACGAGCAGTACTTC. Amino acids: CASSANVAYEQYF.

The chain uses TRBV18 and TRBJ1-4, with D hard to call. The germline V and J ends were trimmed by 4 bases and 0 bases, with 12 bases remaining between them. This CDR3 comprises 16 residues. Germline CDR1 KGHSH, CDR2 LQKENI. CDR3 region: CASSLSPGTTNEKLFF. For the CDR3, the DNA is TGTGCCAGCTCACTAAGTCCGGGGACAACTAATGAAAAACTGTTTTTT.

The V gene is TRBV2, the J gene TRBJ1-5; tentatively, D is TRBD1 (6 bases). Trimming took off 5 bases at V and 9 bases at J, with 26 bases between the two ends. Germline loops: CDR1 SNHLY, CDR2 FYNNEI. This CDR3 has 17 amino acids. CDR3 in amino acids: CASSISVAGRGRRPQHF. CDR3 in DNA: TGTGCCAGCAGTATATCCGTGGCAGGGAGGGGGAGGAGGCCCCAGCATTTT. The full variable domain, rest sourced from reference TRBV2 and TRBJ1-5, is EPEVTQTPSHQVTQMGQEVILRCVPISNHLYFYWYRQILGQKVEFLVSFYNNEISEKSEIFDDQFSVERPDGSNFTLKIRSTKLEDSAMYFCASSISVAGRGRRPQHFGDGTRLSIL.

The table lists this clone with a count of one. V is TRBV30 and J is TRBJ1-4, with D unresolved. V gave up 2 bases and J gave up 4 bases, with 8 bases separating them. The CDR3 totals 13 residues. CDR1 and CDR2 from the germline V gene are GTSNPN and SVGIG (reference sequence). CDR3 protein: CAWSYRHNEKLFF. CDR3 DNA: TGTGCCTGGAGTTACAGACATAATGAAAAACTGTTTTTT.

The genes are TRBV4-1 and TRBJ2-2, with D tentatively TRBD2 (5 bases). The CDR3 contains 17 residues. Germline V gives CDR1 MGHRA, CDR2 YSYEKL. Deletions cut 4 bases from V and 7 bases from J, with 22 bases between. CDR3 nucleotides: TGCGCCAGCAGCCTCGAGGTTGAGGGTCGAGTTGGCGGGGAGCTGTTTTTT. Its protein product is CASSLEVEGRVGGELFF.

This clone was detected only once. V gene TRBV10-3 combines with J gene TRBJ2-1, with 9 bases aligning to TRBD2. V shed 2 bases, J shed 7 bases, and the junction held 3 bases outside the gene matches. Germline CDR1 and CDR2: ENHRY and SYGVKD. There are 14 residues in the CDR3. CDR3 residues: CAISEGLAFNEQFF. CDR3 nucleotides: TGTGCCATCAGTGAGGGACTAGCGTTTAATGAGCAGTTCTTC.

This sequence joins TRBV28 and TRBJ2-7; D is ambiguous. The V gene's germline CDR1 is MDHEN and CDR2 SYDVKM. The CDR3 is 15 amino acids. The V gene lost 5 bases and the J gene lost 1 base, with 15 bases spanning the gap. In DNA form, the CDR3 reads TGTGCCAGCAGTAAGGCAGGTTCCTTGTCCTACGAGCAGTACTTC. Encoded protein: CASSKAGSLSYEQYF.

V is TRBV2 and J is TRBJ2-1; 12 bases line up with TRBD1. Germline assignment: CDR1 SNHLY and CDR2 FYNNEI. Unmatched junction bases numbered 4, after V lost 4 bases and J lost 6 bases. This CDR3 spans 15 amino acids. The CDR3 region is CASSGGTGGFNEQFF. The CDR3 region has the DNA TGTGCCAGCAGTGGGGGGACAGGGGGCTTCAATGAGCAGTTCTTC.

The genes are TRBV5-1 and TRBJ2-1, with 10 nucleotides matching TRBD2. Unmatched junction bases numbered 9, after V lost 0 bases and J lost 0 bases. The CDR3 has 19 amino acids. CDR1 and CDR2 from the germline V gene are SGHRS and YFSETQ. The CDR3: CASSLGRTSGGSSYNEQFF. As DNA, the CDR3 is TGCGCCAGCAGCTTGGGGAGGACTAGCGGAGGGAGCTCCTACAATGAGCAGTTCTTC.

This clone showed up just a few times. The chain recombines TRBV25-1 with TRBJ1-6, with a tentative D call TRBD1 (5 bases). V gave up 1 base and J gave up 10 bases, with 14 bases separating them. Germline V gene sequence: CDR1 MGHDK, CDR2 SYGVNS. The CDR3 spans 15 residues. The CDR3 reads CASSEFLGVQSPLHF. In nucleotides, the CDR3 is TGTGCCAGCAGTGAATTTCTGGGGGTACAATCACCCCTCCACTTT. Full variable domain (missing parts from reference TRBV25-1 and TRBJ1-6): EADIYQTPRYLVIGTGKKITLECSQTMGHDKMYWYQQDPGMELHLIHYSYGVNSTEKGDLSSESTVSRIRTEHFPLTLESARPSHTSQYLCASSEFLGVQSPLHFGNGTRLTVT.

This clone was observed a few times. The rearrangement joins TRBV7-9 to TRBJ2-7, with TRBD2 identical over 9 bases. V lost 5 bases and J lost 7; bases outside the gene matches: 9. The V gene's germline CDR1 is SEHNR and CDR2 FQNEAQ (reference sequence). This CDR3 has 14 amino acids. The CDR3 sequence is CASSDSGSISEQYF. The CDR3 DNA reads TGTGCCAGCAGCGATAGCGGGAGCATTTCTGAGCAGTACTTC.

V usage is TRBV7-9 and J usage is TRBJ2-1; D unresolved. V gave up 6 bases and J gave up 9 bases, with 18 bases separating them. This CDR3 spans 14 amino acids. CDR1 and CDR2 (germline): SEHNR, FQNEAQ (reference sequence). DNA for the CDR3: TGTGCCAGCAGGTTCCTAGTCGGCGATGGTGAGCAGTTCTTC. Translation: CASRFLVGDGEQFF.

The chain has TRBV10-3 and TRBJ2-7; TRBD2 agrees at 11 bases. The ends lost 8 bases at V and 0 bases at J; junction bases unmatched: 0. Per germline, CDR1 ENHRY and CDR2 SYGVKD. There are 13 residues in the CDR3. The CDR3 reads CAIGLAGSYEQYF. CDR3 nucleotide sequence: TGTGCCATCGGACTAGCGGGCTCCTACGAGCAGTACTTC.

The rearrangement links TRBV5-4 to TRBJ2-1; either TRBD1 or TRBD2 may fit D (6 bases each). CDR3 length: 16 residues. Germline CDR1 is SGHNT and CDR2 is YYREEE (reference sequence). V was cut by 4 bases and J by 3 bases, with 17 bases left in between. CDR3 residues: CASSPGGPVYYNEQFF. The CDR3 region has the DNA TGTGCCAGCAGCCCCGGGGGCCCAGTTTACTACAATGAGCAGTTCTTC. Together with reference TRBV5-4 and TRBJ2-1, the CDR3 gives the full variable domain: ETGVTQSPTHLIKTRGQQVTLRCSSQSGHNTVSWYQQALGQGPQFIFQYYREEENGRGNFPPRFSGLQFPNYSSELNVNALELDDSALYLCASSPGGPVYYNEQFFGPGTRLTVL.